These T cell receptor beta chains were read from a single sample in a study of T cell repertoires in cytomegalovirus infection. One entry per CDR3 protein results from TCRdb running MiXCR on the reads. The table has some 600,000 distinct CDR3 sequences, around 24% seen once. Sequencing was done on a sample of CD8+ T cells from PBMCs. The source of these receptors is a human donor in good health (CMV status not recorded). Some clones in this sample may be carry-over from other donors' samples. Each CDR3 is given with its conserved first and last residue. The D gene is left open where the match is weak. The size of a clone is reported for some rows only, either as once, few or many, or as a class for expanded clones.

J: TRBJ2-2; D: TRBD2; V: TRBV29-1; size: .; DNA: TGCAGCGTCGGACTAGCCGGGGAGCTGTTTTTT; CDR3: CSVGLAGELFF
J: TRBJ2-1; D: TRBD1; V: TRBV15; size: .; DNA: TGTGTCACCAGCAGAGCGGACAGGGTTAACGATGAGCAGTTCTTC; CDR3: CVTSRADRVNDEQFF
J: TRBJ2-5; D: .; V: TRBV28; size: many; DNA: TGTGCCAGCAGTCGCTTTAGTCTCCAAGAGACCCAGTACTTC; CDR3: CASSRFSLQETQYF
J: TRBJ1-5; D: .; V: TRBV27; size: .; DNA: TGTGCCAGCAGTTTACGAGGGGCTAATCAGCCCCAGCATTTT; CDR3: CASSLRGANQPQHF
J: TRBJ1-2; D: .; V: TRBV9; size: .; DNA: TGTGCCAGCAGCTTAAAGGACTATGGCTACACCTTC; CDR3: CASSLKDYGYTF
J: TRBJ2-3; D: TRBD1; V: TRBV20-1; size: few; DNA: TGCAGTGCTAGAGTTTACTCGGGACAGGGCACAGATACGCAGTATTTT; CDR3: CSARVYSGQGTDTQYF
J: TRBJ2-1; D: TRBD2; V: TRBV7-6; size: .; DNA: TGTGCCAGCAGTGAAGGGACTAGACTTTACAATGAGCAGTTCTTC; CDR3: CASSEGTRLYNEQFF
J: TRBJ1-2; D: TRBD1; V: TRBV7-9; size: many; DNA: TGTGCCAGCAGCTTAGGGCGTGGACAGGGCTACTATGGCTACACCTTC; CDR3: CASSLGRGQGYYGYTF
J: TRBJ2-1; D: .; V: TRBV5-4; size: .; DNA: TGTGCCAGCAGCGCTGCCGGGACTCTCTACAATGAGCAGTTCTTC; CDR3: CASSAAGTLYNEQFF
J: TRBJ2-3; D: TRBD2; V: TRBV6-8; size: few; DNA: TGTGCCAGCAGTTACTCGAAGGCTAGCGGGGCCACTAGCACAGATACGCAGTATTTT; CDR3: CASSYSKASGATSTDTQYF
J: TRBJ1-2; D: .; V: TRBV7-9; size: many; DNA: TGTGCCACACAGGGTATTGTATCGGATAACTATGGCTACACCTTC; CDR3: CATQGIVSDNYGYTF
J: TRBJ2-1; D: .; V: TRBV6-1; size: .; DNA: TGTGCCAGCAGTTCGAGTGGACAGGGAGGGATCTACAATGAGCAGTTCTTC; CDR3: CASSSSGQGGIYNEQFF
J: TRBJ2-1; D: .; V: TRBV14; size: few; DNA: TGTGCCAGCAGCCATCCAGTAAGCGCGGGACTCAACTACAATGAGCAGTTCTTC; CDR3: CASSHPVSAGLNYNEQFF
J: TRBJ2-5; D: TRBD1; V: TRBV7-9; size: .; DNA: TGTGCCAGCAGCTTATTAGAGGGGGCAGAGACCCAGTACTTC; CDR3: CASSLLEGAETQYF
J: TRBJ2-1; D: .; V: TRBV12-5; size: few; DNA: TGTGCTAGTGGTTTGGTACTTCGGGACGATGAGCAGTTCTTC; CDR3: CASGLVLRDDEQFF
J: TRBJ2-2; D: .; V: TRBV24-1; size: .; DNA: TGTGCCACCAGTGACTATTCTACAGGCGGCCCCGGGGAGCTGTTTTTT; CDR3: CATSDYSTGGPGELFF
J: TRBJ2-5; D: .; V: TRBV28; size: .; DNA: TGTGCCAGCAGGCTAGGGTCCCGGGATTACTACTTC; CDR3: CASRLGSRDYYF
J: TRBJ2-2; D: .; V: TRBV20-1; size: few; DNA: TGCAGTGCCGACACCGAAGACACCGGGGAGCTGTTTTTT; CDR3: CSADTEDTGELFF
J: TRBJ2-3; D: .; V: TRBV7-6; size: many; DNA: TGTGCCAGCAGCCCCAACGGGCCCACAGATACGCAGTATTTT; CDR3: CASSPNGPTDTQYF
J: TRBJ1-1; D: TRBD1; V: TRBV6-5; size: once; DNA: TGTGCCAGCAGTTACTGGACAGGGGCAATGAACACTGAAGCTTTCTTT; CDR3: CASSYWTGAMNTEAFF
J: TRBJ2-5; D: TRBD1; V: TRBV6-2/TRBV6-3; size: .; DNA: TGTGCCAGCAGTGGGGACAGCGAAGAGACCCAGTACTTC; CDR3: CASSGDSEETQYF
J: TRBJ1-3; D: .; V: TRBV29-1; size: .; DNA: TGCAGCGTTGAAGTCCGGGGGGTCTCTGGAAACACCATATATTTT; CDR3: CSVEVRGVSGNTIYF
J: TRBJ2-7; D: TRBD1; V: TRBV4-2; size: .; DNA: TGTGCCAGCAGCCAAGATCTAGGGGACAGCTCCTACGAGCAGTACTTC; CDR3: CASSQDLGDSSYEQYF
J: TRBJ2-3; D: .; V: TRBV7-9; size: many; DNA: TGTGCCAGCAGCTTATCCGGATTCGGGGCAGATACGCAGTATTTT; CDR3: CASSLSGFGADTQYF
J: TRBJ1-6; D: TRBD1; V: TRBV7-9; size: .; DNA: TGTGCCAGCAGCGCAACAGGGGGGACGGCCTATAATTCACCCCTCCACTTT; CDR3: CASSATGGTAYNSPLHF
J: TRBJ2-1; D: .; V: TRBV20-1; size: .; DNA: TGCAGTGCTAGGTCCGGGGTCAGCTCCTACAATGAGCAGTTCTTC; CDR3: CSARSGVSSYNEQFF
J: TRBJ2-7; D: TRBD1; V: TRBV7-6; size: once; DNA: TGTGCCAGCAGCCCCGAGGACAGGGGCAACTACGAGCAGTACTTC; CDR3: CASSPEDRGNYEQYF
J: TRBJ2-1; D: .; V: TRBV6-4; size: few; DNA: TGTGCCAGCAGTGAACGGCCGGGCGACTACAATGAGCAGTTCTTC; CDR3: CASSERPGDYNEQFF
J: TRBJ1-2; D: .; V: TRBV11-1; size: .; DNA: TGTGCCAGCAGCTTAGGGCCGACTCCGGCCGGCTATGGCTACACCTTC; CDR3: CASSLGPTPAGYGYTF
J: TRBJ1-4; D: TRBD1; V: TRBV7-8; size: many; DNA: TGTGCCAGCAGCTTAGTCACAGGGGGCGCACGTGAAAAACTGTTTTTT; CDR3: CASSLVTGGAREKLFF
J: TRBJ2-1; D: TRBD1; V: TRBV12-3/TRBV12-4; size: .; DNA: TGTGCCAGCAGGGCCGGGACAGGGTTCAATGAGCAGTTCTTC; CDR3: CASRAGTGFNEQFF
J: TRBJ2-7; D: TRBD1; V: TRBV20-1; size: .; DNA: TGCAGTGCACGCCACCGGGACAGGGAAATCTACGAGCAGTACTTC; CDR3: CSARHRDREIYEQYF
J: TRBJ2-7; D: TRBD2; V: TRBV28; size: few; DNA: TGTGCCAGCAGGGGGGGACTAGCGGGGGGTTATACTTCCTACGAGCAGTACTTC; CDR3: CASRGGLAGGYTSYEQYF
J: TRBJ2-3; D: .; V: TRBV6-5; size: .; DNA: TGTGCCAGCAGTTCGGGGATCTTAGATACGCAGTATTTT; CDR3: CASSSGILDTQYF
J: TRBJ2-1; D: TRBD1; V: TRBV6-5; size: .; DNA: TGTGCCAGCAGTTACATCGGACAGGGAGATGAGCAGTTCTTC; CDR3: CASSYIGQGDEQFF
J: TRBJ1-2; D: .; V: TRBV7-8; size: .; DNA: TGTGCCAGCAGCTTAGCCGGAACGGCCTCGCAGACGATCTATGGCTACACCTTC; CDR3: CASSLAGTASQTIYGYTF
J: TRBJ1-5; D: .; V: TRBV7-9; size: few; DNA: TGTGCCAGCAGCTTAGCCCTCGATGGTCCCCAGCATTTT; CDR3: CASSLALDGPQHF
J: TRBJ1-1; D: .; V: TRBV7-6; size: many; DNA: TGTGCCAGCTCCCAATGGGCCGGTGGGGCTGAAGCTTTCTTT; CDR3: CASSQWAGGAEAFF
J: TRBJ1-1; D: .; V: TRBV7-2; size: many; DNA: TGTGCCAGCAGCTTATGGGGGGAAAGTGAAGCTTTCTTT; CDR3: CASSLWGESEAFF
J: TRBJ1-2; D: TRBD1; V: TRBV7-9; size: many; DNA: TGTGCCAGCAGCTCTAGGACAGGGGATGGCTACACCTTC; CDR3: CASSSRTGDGYTF
J: TRBJ2-1; D: TRBD1; V: TRBV28; size: many; DNA: TGTGCCAGCAGTTTTGGTTCCCTACAGGGGACCTACAATGAGCAGTTCTTC; CDR3: CASSFGSLQGTYNEQFF
J: TRBJ1-1; D: .; V: TRBV12-3/TRBV12-4; size: .; DNA: TGTGCCAACATCTTGGGCAAGAACACTGAAGCTTTCTTT; CDR3: CANILGKNTEAFF
J: TRBJ1-6; D: .; V: TRBV20-1; size: few; DNA: TGCAGTGCTTACCCCCCCATAGACAGGTATAATTCACCCCTCCACTTT; CDR3: CSAYPPIDRYNSPLHF
J: TRBJ1-1; D: TRBD1; V: TRBV20-1; size: few; DNA: TGCAGTGCCAGGGACAGGGGGCGAGTCACTGAAGCTTTCTTT; CDR3: CSARDRGRVTEAFF
J: TRBJ1-1; D: TRBD1; V: TRBV6-5; size: once; DNA: TGTGCCAGCAGTTACTCACAGGGGTCGAGCACTGAAGCTTTCTTT; CDR3: CASSYSQGSSTEAFF
J: TRBJ2-1; D: .; V: TRBV5-8; size: many; DNA: TGTGCCTCGCGGACAGAAAGACAATTCTACAATGAGCAGTTCTTC; CDR3: CASRTERQFYNEQFF
J: TRBJ2-5; D: TRBD2; V: TRBV10-3; size: .; DNA: TGTGCCATCAGTGGGACTAGCGGGGGCCTATACCAAGAGACCCAGTACTTC; CDR3: CAISGTSGGLYQETQYF
J: TRBJ1-1; D: .; V: TRBV5-6; size: .; DNA: TGTGCCAGCAGCTCCGGACGTCCGACGAGTGAAGCTTTCTTT; CDR3: CASSSGRPTSEAFF
J: TRBJ2-2; D: .; V: TRBV29-1; size: .; DNA: TGCAGCGTTACTTCGTTATCGAACACCGGGGAGCTGTTTTTT; CDR3: CSVTSLSNTGELFF
J: TRBJ2-3; D: .; V: TRBV6-5; size: .; DNA: TGTGCCAGCAGTTACTCTGGACTAAGCACAGATACGCAGTATTTT; CDR3: CASSYSGLSTDTQYF
J: TRBJ2-2; D: .; V: TRBV10-3; size: few; DNA: TGTGCCATCAGGGGCCCTCCAAACACCGGGGAGCTGTTTTTT; CDR3: CAIRGPPNTGELFF
J: TRBJ1-1; D: TRBD1; V: TRBV28; size: .; DNA: TGTGCCAGCAGTTTACCCGGACAGGGGAATTACATGAACACTGAAGCTTTCTTT; CDR3: CASSLPGQGNYMNTEAFF
J: TRBJ2-1; D: TRBD2; V: TRBV7-6; size: few; DNA: TGTGCCAGCAGCTTAGTGGGGGGGACTCCCGGCAATGAGCAGTTCTTC; CDR3: CASSLVGGTPGNEQFF
J: TRBJ2-1; D: TRBD2; V: TRBV25-1; size: .; DNA: TGTGCCAGCAGTGCAGCGGGGGGTTACAATGAGCAGTTCTTC; CDR3: CASSAAGGYNEQFF
J: TRBJ1-2; D: .; V: TRBV29-1; size: .; DNA: TGCAGCGTCCTGACACGAAACTATGGCTACACCTTC; CDR3: CSVLTRNYGYTF
J: TRBJ2-3; D: .; V: TRBV14; size: few; DNA: TGTGCCAGCAGCCAAGATCGGGACGCTCTAGCCACGCAGTATTTT; CDR3: CASSQDRDALATQYF
J: TRBJ2-2; D: TRBD1; V: TRBV7-9; size: many; DNA: TGTGCCAGCAGCGGAAGACAGGGGCCGGCCGGGGAGCTGTTTTTT; CDR3: CASSGRQGPAGELFF
J: TRBJ1-1; D: .; V: TRBV27; size: .; DNA: TGTGCCAGCAAAAGGGAGAACACTGAAGCTTTCTTT; CDR3: CASKRENTEAFF
J: TRBJ2-5; D: .; V: TRBV6-5; size: few; DNA: TGTGCCAGCAGTTACAACCACATGGAGACCCAGTACTTC; CDR3: CASSYNHMETQYF